This entry is about one T cell receptor (beta chain). The target of this receptor is not known. It has no much larger one-base neighbor in the sample; base qualities were not kept. The CDR3 runs 14 residues from the cysteine to the phenylalanine. Here the CDR3 DNA is all that survives: 42 bases in frame from base 1. Reading the germline V gene gives CDR1 KGHDR and CDR2 SFDVKD. The trim is 3 bases for V and 4 bases for J, with a gap of 9 bases between the germline ends. This record belongs to a study of blood T cell repertoires in COVID-19 (dated by TCRdb to the early 2020s). As for the study more broadly: Samples from collaborators originated in the United States, Italy and Spain and spanned both the acute and convalescent phases of COVID-19. Where available, HLA class I and class II types were obtained from metadata supplied by the sample provider rather than from assay-based typing. A de-identified subject ID, COVID-19 status, age in years and sex were almost always included in the sample metadata. The dataset comprised deeply sampled blood TCRbeta repertoires from subjects exposed to, actively infected with, or recovered from COVID-19. Samples came from the ongoing ImmuneRACE study (first 160 participants) plus 1,254 subjects from 6 global collaborators. A freely available public database, intended as a resource for researchers studying the immune response to SARS-CoV-2, is where the repertoires were released. The prospective study material was composed of cDNA or gDNA derived from T cells, B-cell-depleted T cells, or PBMCs. The research as a whole found: Clinical and demographic metadata were provided uncurated, with the amount varying by source and participant.

TCRbeta CDR3 regions were amplified from genomic DNA by means of the immunoSEQ Assay, a bias-controlled multiplex PCR. As for how the authors treated the data: The number of nucleated cells in each sample was estimated from the amplification of reference gene primers within the assay. To quantify the absolute abundance of each unique TCRbeta CDR3 rearrangement, sequence reads were collapsed and filtered. For each sample, productive Simpson clonality was calculated as the square root of Simpson's diversity index over productive rearrangements. This is the immuneACCESS table as TCRdb keeps it, with only in-frame sequences that have V and J called. A part of the clones is gone; compared with another copy, unresolved V genes explain less than half, and the rest is unexplained. For V, J and clone size, that table is used; D and trimming come from the DNA. The sample table lists about 300,000 clones, around 82% of them with a count of one. The ten largest clones represent about 1.2% of the sample.

Collaborating institutions collected whole blood in K2EDTA tubes following their own protocols. For TCRbeta analysis, collaborators shipped samples as frozen whole blood, isolated PBMCs, or DNA extracted from either of those sample types. This clonotype was obtained from a woman between 50 and 59 years old with acute or convalescent COVID-19. Recombination connected TRBV24-1 to TRBJ2-1; a tentative D call is TRBD1 (6 bases match). The specimen sequenced was peripheral blood. The CDR3 has the sequence CATSDPTGYNEQFF. The nucleotides read TGTGCCACCAGTGATCCTACAGGGTACAATGAGCAGTTCTTC.